This T cell receptor beta chain comes out of a study of cytomegalovirus exposure and HLA in healthy donors. The primer mix had 60 Vbeta and 13 Jbeta primers. Here immunoSEQ multiplex PCR was the method, and the copy in TCRdb shows in-frame clones only, minus some. The profile shows about 140,000 clones, roughly 83% of them singletons. Sequenced: PBMCs. The sequence was collected from a man aged 40-49 years in good health and CMV-seropositive.

The CDR3 nucleotides are TGTGCCAGCTCACCGTCGGGACAGCCGCGATCTGGAAACACCATATATTTT. Amino acid sequence: CASSPSGQPRSGNTIYF. The chain carries TRBV18 and TRBJ1-3, with TRBD1 matching 7 bases. Germline V gene data show CDR1 as KGHSH and CDR2 as LQKENI. The junction had 9 bases not matched to a gene; V was cut back by 3 bases and J by 1 base. The CDR3 extends over 17 amino acids.